Each of the 26 T cell receptor beta chains below was sequenced from the same sample in a study of identical twins. TCRdb reanalysed the 5' RACE reads using MiXCR and keeps one entry per CDR3 protein. The repertoire holds hundreds of thousands of distinct CDR3 sequences, with about 20% as singletons. The same sample was also studied in work on T cells expressing NK-cell markers.

The source material was PBMCs. Receptors were obtained from a woman under 30 in good health.

J is TRBJ2-3 and V is TRBV2, with TRBD2 as a possible D gene (5 bases). The V gene lost 4 bases and the J gene lost 1 base, with 9 bases spanning the gap. Germline CDR1 is SNHLY and CDR2 is FYNNEI. The CDR3 is made up of 14 amino acids. The CDR3 is CASSAVSGTDTQYF. The CDR3 nucleotides read TGTGCCAGCAGTGCTGTTAGCGGCACAGATACGCAGTATTTT.

This clonotype has a handful of counts. V and J are TRBV20-1 and TRBJ2-1; 8 bases fit TRBD2. Germline V gene sequence: CDR1 DFQATT, CDR2 SNEGSKA (reference sequence). The V segment lost 1 base and the J segment 5 bases; nucleotides outside the gene matches: 7. This CDR3 has 15 residues. The CDR3, as DNA: TGCAGTGCTAGAGGCCCAGCGGGGGCGGACAATGAGCAGTTCTTC. It codes for CSARGPAGADNEQFF.

In its sample, this clonotype was seen many times. V gene TRBV12-3 or TRBV12-4 combines with J gene TRBJ1-4, with 8 nucleotides matching TRBD1. This CDR3 region has 13 residues. With V trimmed by 6 bases and J by 7 bases, 4 bases remained unmatched. CDR3 sequence (DNA): TGTGCCAGCAGCTTGACAGGGGTTGAAAAACTGTTTTTT. Amino acids: CASSLTGVEKLFF.

The chain links TRBV10-3 to TRBJ1-2; tentative D call: TRBD1 (6 bases). Germline loops: CDR1 ENHRY, CDR2 SYGVKD. The CDR3 has 14 amino acids. V was cut by 3 bases and J by 6 bases, with 14 bases left in between. The CDR3 loop is CAISESGGQNGYTF. The CDR3, as DNA: TGTGCCATCAGTGAAAGCGGGGGGCAGAATGGCTACACCTTC.

The chain employs TRBV20-1 and TRBJ2-7; the match to TRBD2 covers 12 bases. From germline, CDR1 is DFQATT and CDR2 SNEGSKA (reference sequence). V lost 6 bases, J lost 5 bases, and 11 bases stayed unmatched. This CDR3 comprises 15 residues. This CDR3 is CSATHGLAGNHEQYF. The CDR3 DNA reads TGCAGTGCCACTCACGGACTAGCGGGGAACCACGAGCAGTACTTC.

This clonotype was detected only a few times. The CDR3 region is CSATSGASYEQYF. The DNA for the CDR3 is TGCAGTGCAACTAGCGGGGCGAGCTACGAGCAGTACTTC. V is TRBV20-1 and J is TRBJ2-7, with TRBD2 identical over 10 bases. Per germline, CDR1 DFQATT and CDR2 SNEGSKA (reference sequence). V dropped 6 bases and J dropped 3; count of bases not matched to a gene: 5. The CDR3 is made up of 13 amino acids.

The DNA for the CDR3 is TGCGCCAGCAGCTTCGTGTCGGCAGGTGAGCAGTTCTTC. It is translated as CASSFVSAGEQFF. The genes are TRBV5-1 and TRBJ2-1; D gene unclear. The germline V gene encodes CDR1 SGHRS and CDR2 YFSETQ. This CDR3 is 13 amino acids long. V lost 2 bases to trimming and J lost 9 bases, with 12 bases between them.

The table lists this clonotype with a few counts. The genes are TRBV20-1 and TRBJ2-7, with 11 bases lining up with TRBD2. In germline, CDR1 is DFQATT, CDR2 SNEGSKA (reference sequence). This CDR3 comprises 15 residues. V shed 3 bases, J shed 0 bases, and the junction held 4 bases outside the gene matches. The CDR3 reads CSASRGLAGSYEQYF. CDR3 sequence (DNA): TGCAGTGCTAGTAGAGGACTAGCGGGCTCCTACGAGCAGTACTTC.

This clonotype was found a few times. J is TRBJ2-1 and V is TRBV6-5; tentatively, D is TRBD2 (5 bases). Trimming removed 2 bases at V and 6 bases at J, with 14 bases between. This CDR3 region has 15 residues. The germline V gene has CDR1 MNHEY and CDR2 SVGAGI. The CDR3 is CASSYRVAGFNEQFF. CDR3 nucleotide sequence: TGTGCCAGCAGTTACAGGGTCGCGGGTTTCAATGAGCAGTTCTTC.

This clonotype is a singleton in its sample. J is TRBJ2-7 and V is TRBV30; D possibly uses TRBD1 or TRBD2 (5 bases each). Germline CDR1 reads GTSNPN; CDR2 reads SVGIG (reference sequence). Trimming stripped 0 bases from V and 3 bases from J, with 15 bases between. CDR3 length: 15 amino acids. The CDR3 is CAWSVRDEGVYEQYF. The CDR3 DNA reads TGTGCCTGGAGTGTACGGGACGAAGGGGTCTACGAGCAGTACTTC.

This clonotype turned up a few times. CDR3 sequence reads: CASASRVSTDTQYF. The DNA of the CDR3 is TGCGCCAGCGCCTCCAGGGTGTCGACAGATACGCAGTATTTT. The chain links TRBV5-1 to TRBJ2-3; weak D call: TRBD1 (5 bases). This CDR3 contains 14 residues. The V end was cut by 7 bases, the J end by 3 bases, with 15 bases between. CDR1 SGHRS and CDR2 YFSETQ come from the germline V gene.

This clonotype was picked up a small number of times. The J gene is TRBJ2-3, the V gene TRBV9; 12 bases are shared with TRBD2. The germline V gene has CDR1 SGDLS and CDR2 YYNGEE. The CDR3 has 18 residues. V lost 3 bases to trimming and J lost 0 bases; unmatched junction nucleotides: 8. The CDR3 DNA reads TGTGCCAGCAGCGATCTAGCGGGGGGGACTATAAGCACAGATACGCAGTATTTT. As protein: CASSDLAGGTISTDTQYF. Using reference TRBV9 and TRBJ2-3 for the parts outside the CDR3, the full variable domain is DSGVTQTPKHLITATGQRVTLRCSPRSGDLSVYWYQQSLDQGLQFLIQYYNGEERAKGNILERFSAQQFPDLHSELNLSSLELGDSALYFCASSDLAGGTISTDTQYFGPGTRLTVL.

This chain connects TRBV3-1 to TRBJ2-7; no definite D call. Germline V gene sequence: CDR1 LGHDT, CDR2 YNNKEL (reference sequence). V gave up 4 bases and J gave up 4 bases, with 11 bases separating them. The CDR3 spans 13 residues. CDR3: CASSPPHFYEQYF. Here the CDR3 DNA reads TGTGCCAGCAGCCCACCCCACTTTTACGAGCAGTACTTC.

In its sample, this clonotype was seen a few times. The chain recombines TRBV5-1 with TRBJ2-3, with 8 bases lining up with TRBD1. The CDR3 consists of 15 residues. With V trimmed by 7 bases and J by 2 bases, 9 bases remained unmatched. Germline assignment: CDR1 SGHRS and CDR2 YFSETQ. The CDR3 nucleotides are TGCGCCAGCCGACGGACAGGGCAGATCACAGATACGCAGTATTTT. Translating gives CASRRTGQITDTQYF.

The chain links TRBV29-1 to TRBJ2-1; D is possibly TRBD2 (6 bases). CDR1 is SQVTM, CDR2 ANQGSEA, per germline. The CDR3 is made up of 14 amino acids. V shed 6 bases and J shed 4 bases, with 16 bases lying between them. Here the CDR3 reads CSVKDLEGYNEQFF. In DNA, the CDR3 is TGCAGCGTCAAAGATCTGGAGGGGTACAATGAGCAGTTCTTC.

This clonotype was recorded a few times. The chain links TRBV4-2 to TRBJ1-2; TRBD1 agrees at 7 bases. This CDR3 has 14 residues. In germline, CDR1 is LGHNA, CDR2 YNFKEQ. The ends lost 3 bases at V and 6 bases at J; junction bases unmatched: 7. The CDR3 here is CASSQLQGYNGYTF. The CDR3 DNA follows: TGTGCCAGCAGCCAGCTACAGGGGTATAATGGCTACACCTTC.

J is TRBJ2-3 and V is TRBV7-2; D is ambiguous. The CDR3 runs 14 residues. V was trimmed by 6 bases and J by 6 bases, leaving 16 bases between them. Per the germline V gene, CDR1 is SGHTA and CDR2 is FQGNSA. The CDR3 DNA sequence: TGTGCCAGCAGGCCCGGGCCCTGGGTCGATACGCAGTATTTT. Protein product: CASRPGPWVDTQYF.

This clonotype was observed a few times. The rearrangement links TRBV29-1 to TRBJ1-1; tentatively, D is TRBD1 (6 bases). The CDR3 length is 13 residues. Trimming took 2 bases from V and 4 from J, leaving 11 bases between them. Per the germline V gene, CDR1 is SQVTM and CDR2 is ANQGSEA. The CDR3: CSVERGAGTEAFF. CDR3 in DNA: TGCAGCGTTGAAAGGGGGGCGGGCACTGAAGCTTTCTTT.

This clonotype was counted at least ten times. V and J are TRBV7-9 and TRBJ2-2, with no clear D. Germline V gene lookup returns CDR1 SEHNR and CDR2 FQNEAQ (reference sequence). V gave up 5 bases and J gave up 2 bases, with 12 bases separating them. This CDR3 contains 15 residues. The CDR3 loop is CASSQRPTNTGELFF. For the CDR3, the DNA is TGTGCCAGCAGCCAGAGACCGACCAACACCGGGGAGCTGTTTTTT. The complete variable domain, with remaining parts taken from reference TRBV7-9 and TRBJ2-2, reads DTGVSQNPRHKITKRGQNVTFRCDPISEHNRLYWYRQTLGQGPEFLTYFQNEAQLEKSRLLSDRFSAERPKGSFSTLEIQRTEQGDSAMYLCASSQRPTNTGELFFGEGSRLTVL.

This chain joins TRBV12-5 and TRBJ1-1; the D is unclear. The ends were cut back, 7 bases at V and 7 bases at J, with 13 bases in the middle. Germline CDR1 reads LGHNT; CDR2 reads FRNRAP. The CDR3 runs to 12 residues. CDR3 protein: CASDLLGNEAFF. The CDR3 bases are TGTGCTAGTGACCTCCTGGGCAATGAAGCTTTCTTT.

V and J are TRBV20-1 and TRBJ2-3; TRBD2 matches 9 bases. This CDR3 has 14 residues. After removal of 1 base from V and 5 bases from J, the junction contained 4 bases not matched to a gene. Germline CDR1 reads DFQATT; CDR2 reads SNEGSKA (reference sequence). CDR3: CSARVASGKDTQYF. As DNA, the CDR3 is TGCAGTGCTAGAGTTGCTAGCGGGAAAGATACGCAGTATTTT.

This clonotype was found a few times. The V and J genes are TRBV6-5 and TRBJ1-4, with TRBD1 matching over 12 bases. The germline CDR1 and CDR2 sequences are MNHEY and SVGAGI. V was clipped by 2 bases and J by 8 bases; unmatched bases: 6. The CDR3 runs 16 residues. For the CDR3, the DNA is TGTGCCAGCAGTTACACCGGGACAGGGGGCCAGGAAAAACTGTTTTTT. This sequence encodes CASSYTGTGGQEKLFF.

This clonotype was seen only a few times. The genes are TRBV20-1 and TRBJ2-2; 7 nucleotides align to TRBD2. The CDR3 is made up of 18 amino acids. CDR1 is DFQATT, CDR2 SNEGSKA, per germline (reference sequence). Trimming cost V 0 bases and J 1 base; bases outside gene matches: 11. The chain's CDR3 is CSARERLASRRNTGELFF. The CDR3, as DNA: TGCAGTGCTAGAGAAAGACTAGCCTCTCGAAGGAACACCGGGGAGCTGTTTTTT.

The chain recombines TRBV29-1 with TRBJ2-2; D is unclear. The CDR3 totals 16 residues. The germline gives CDR1 SQVTM, CDR2 ANQGSEA. V lost 7 bases and J 0 bases, leaving 18 bases between the germline ends. CDR3 bases: TGCAGCGCCACCGGGCCCGGGTCCTCGAACACCGGGGAGCTGTTTTTT. Translated: CSATGPGSSNTGELFF.

This clonotype turned up a few times. The chain employs TRBV12-3 or TRBV12-4 and TRBJ2-3; D unclear. The CDR3 loop spans 14 amino acids. V was clipped by 6 bases and J by 1 base, with 11 bases between them. The CDR3 DNA is TGTGCCAGCAGCCCCCCAGGCCGCACAGATACGCAGTATTTT. Translating it yields CASSPPGRTDTQYF.

The chain employs TRBV7-9 and TRBJ1-2, with TRBD1 identical over 8 bases. V was clipped by 5 bases and J by 8 bases; unmatched bases: 7. Germline V gives CDR1 SEHNR, CDR2 FQNEAQ (reference sequence). CDR3 length equals 13 residues. The CDR3 spells CASSPETGVGYTF. The DNA for the CDR3 is TGTGCCAGCAGCCCTGAGACAGGGGTCGGCTACACCTTC.